The source of this T cell receptor beta chain is a study of CD8 T cells in Susac syndrome. Reverse transcription used about 0.5 to 1 ug RNA and random hexamers. TCRdb reprocessed the immunoSEQ multiplex PCR reads via MiXCR and lists one record per CDR3 protein. The profile shows 120,000 to 150,000 distinct CDR3 sequences, about 93% of them singletons. V lost 4 bases and J 5 bases, leaving 12 bases between the germline ends. CDR1 is SGDLS, CDR2 YYNGEE, per germline. This CDR3 has 13 amino acids. The chain employs TRBV9 and TRBJ2-5; possible D gene TRBD2, 6 bases. The receptor was isolated from a human donor in good health. Sequenced input: CD8+ T cells from PBMCs. CDR3 loop: CASSRGTLETQYF. CDR3 in DNA: TGTGCCAGCAGCCGCGGGACTTTGGAGACCCAGTACTTC.